This T cell receptor beta chain came from a study of blood T cell repertoires in COVID-19. Enrollees, roughly 18 to 89 years old, lived in 24 US areas. Each recovered donor of Cohort 3 presented with two negative PCRs, clearance, or symptom resolution. Measured with immunoSEQ multiplex PCR; TCRdb has only the in-frame clones, and not every one. The table records some 270,000 clones, 89% of them present only once. The CDR3 contains 13 residues. The V end was cut by 7 bases, the J end by 2 bases, with 12 bases between. Germline V gives CDR1 MNHEY, CDR2 SVGAGI. Sample: PBMCs or T cells enriched from blood (not recorded which). This clonotype was obtained from a woman aged 40 to 50 who had recovered from COVID-19. This sequence joins TRBV6-5 and TRBJ2-7; D possibly corresponds to TRBD1 (6 bases). CDR3 residues: CASMGATTYEQYF. The CDR3 region has the DNA TGTGCCAGCATGGGGGCAACTACCTACGAGCAGTACTTC.